A selection of T cell receptor beta chains follows, all from one sample in a study of blood T cell repertoires in COVID-19. Assay: immunoSEQ multiplex PCR; the TCRdb copy retains only in-frame clones and omits some. The repertoire holds roughly 150,000 clones, with around 88% as singletons. The sequencing sample was made of peripheral blood. These receptors were obtained from a human donor in a cohort sampled during active COVID-19. Each CDR3 is given with its conserved first and last residue. The order of the fields is clone size, J gene, D gene, V gene, CDR3 protein, CDR3 DNA. The D gene is left open where the match is weak. Size tells how often a clone was seen (once, few, many) or the class of an expanded clone, and some rows leave it out.

size: few; J: TRBJ1-1; D: TRBD1; V: TRBV7-9; CDR3: CASSLAIRDSRGNTEAFF; DNA: TGTGCCAGCAGCTTAGCCATCCGGGACAGCCGGGGGAACACTGAAGCTTTCTTT
size: NA; J: TRBJ2-2; D: TRBD1; V: TRBV7-9; CDR3: CASSSQTGEGAGELFF; DNA: TGTGCCAGCAGCTCCCAGACAGGGGAAGGGGCCGGGGAGCTGTTTTTT
size: NA; J: TRBJ1-6; D: TRBD1; V: TRBV27; CDR3: CASSHPGGSRNSPLHF; DNA: TGTGCCAGCAGCCACCCAGGGGGCAGTCGTAATTCACCCCTCCACTTT
size: NA; J: TRBJ2-5; D: NA; V: TRBV5-4; CDR3: CASRGGGSQETQYF; DNA: TGTGCCAGCAGAGGGGGTGGGAGCCAAGAGACCCAGTACTTC
size: NA; J: TRBJ2-2; D: NA; V: TRBV4-3; CDR3: CASSHRYQANTGELFF; DNA: TGCGCCAGCAGCCACCGTTACCAGGCTAACACCGGGGAGCTGTTTTTT
size: NA; J: TRBJ1-4; D: TRBD1; V: TRBV7-2; CDR3: CASSELGQRSEKLFF; DNA: TGTGCCAGCAGCGAGTTGGGACAGCGATCCGAAAAACTGTTTTTT
size: NA; J: TRBJ1-2; D: NA; V: TRBV14; CDR3: CASSPVRGRDGYTF; DNA: TGTGCCAGCAGCCCAGTCCGGGGGAGGGATGGCTACACCTTC
size: NA; J: TRBJ1-2; D: NA; V: TRBV6-1; CDR3: CASSSGNGYTF; DNA: TGTGCCAGCAGTTCAGGGAATGGCTACACCTTC
size: NA; J: TRBJ2-1; D: TRBD1; V: TRBV5-1; CDR3: CASSARQGNAYNEQFF; DNA: TGCGCCAGCAGCGCCAGACAGGGCAATGCCTACAATGAGCAGTTCTTC
size: NA; J: TRBJ1-1; D: TRBD1; V: TRBV6-2/TRBV6-3; CDR3: CASSYSKDRGETEAFF; DNA: TGTGCCAGCAGTTACTCGAAAGACAGGGGAGAAACTGAAGCTTTCTTT
size: NA; J: TRBJ2-1; D: TRBD2; V: TRBV5-1; CDR3: CASSASGGVYNEQFF; DNA: TGCGCCAGCAGCGCTAGCGGGGGGGTGTACAATGAGCAGTTCTTC
size: NA; J: TRBJ1-4; D: NA; V: TRBV5-5; CDR3: CASSFGQGGSEKLFF; DNA: TGTGCCAGCAGCTTTGGGCAGGGAGGTTCTGAAAAACTGTTTTTT
size: once; J: TRBJ2-7; D: NA; V: TRBV5-6; CDR3: CASRRADRSLYEQYF; DNA: TGTGCCAGCAGACGTGCTGACAGATCCCTTTACGAGCAGTACTTC
size: NA; J: TRBJ2-7; D: TRBD1; V: TRBV5-5; CDR3: CASSFGTGASYEQYF; DNA: TGTGCCAGCAGCTTCGGGACAGGGGCGTCCTACGAGCAGTACTTC
size: NA; J: TRBJ2-3; D: NA; V: TRBV5-1; CDR3: CASSSETPISTDTQYF; DNA: TGCGCCAGCAGCTCCGAAACTCCAATAAGCACAGATACGCAGTATTTT
size: NA; J: TRBJ2-3; D: TRBD1; V: TRBV9; CDR3: CASSARDRGTDTQYF; DNA: TGTGCCAGCAGCGCACGGGACAGGGGGACAGATACGCAGTATTTT
size: NA; J: TRBJ1-4; D: NA; V: TRBV14; CDR3: CASSQDHGRNEKLFF; DNA: TGTGCCAGCAGCCAAGATCATGGCCGTAATGAAAAACTGTTTTTT
size: NA; J: TRBJ1-2; D: TRBD1; V: TRBV5-6; CDR3: CASSPAGLDRNGYTF; DNA: TGTGCCAGCAGCCCGGCGGGTTTGGACAGGAATGGCTACACCTTC
size: few; J: TRBJ2-7; D: NA; V: TRBV4-2; CDR3: CASSQERTYEQYF; DNA: TGTGCCAGCAGCCAAGAGCGGACCTACGAGCAGTACTTC
size: NA; J: TRBJ2-4; D: TRBD2; V: TRBV3-1/TRBV3-2; CDR3: CASSPRTSGNIQYF; DNA: TGTGCCAGCAGCCCACGGACTAGCGGAAACATTCAGTACTTC
size: once; J: TRBJ1-1; D: TRBD1; V: TRBV29-1; CDR3: CSALTGTGTEAFF; DNA: TGCAGCGCCCTGACAGGGACGGGCACTGAAGCTTTCTTT
size: NA; J: TRBJ2-7; D: TRBD1; V: TRBV5-4; CDR3: CASSRGQGAIYEQYF; DNA: TGTGCCAGCAGCAGGGGACAGGGGGCAATCTACGAGCAGTACTTC
size: NA; J: TRBJ1-6; D: NA; V: TRBV7-6; CDR3: CASNPLAGNRNNSPLHF; DNA: TGTGCCAGCAACCCCCTAGCCGGGAATCGTAATAATTCACCCCTCCACTTT
size: NA; J: TRBJ1-2; D: NA; V: TRBV10-3; CDR3: CAISVSHYGYTF; DNA: TGTGCCATCAGTGTGAGTCACTATGGCTACACCTTC
size: NA; J: TRBJ1-3; D: NA; V: TRBV27; CDR3: CASSFNSGNTIYF; DNA: TGTGCCAGCAGTTTCAACTCTGGAAACACCATATATTTT
size: NA; J: TRBJ1-5; D: TRBD1; V: TRBV6-2/TRBV6-3; CDR3: CASSYGQGYNQPQHF; DNA: TGTGCCAGCAGTTACGGACAGGGTTACAATCAGCCCCAGCATTTT
size: NA; J: TRBJ1-2; D: NA; V: TRBV12-3/TRBV12-4; CDR3: CASSLFQVYGYTF; DNA: TGTGCCAGCAGTTTATTCCAGGTATATGGCTACACCTTC
size: NA; J: TRBJ2-7; D: TRBD2; V: TRBV18; CDR3: CASSPPTSGIEQYF; DNA: TGTGCCAGCTCACCCCCTACTAGCGGCATCGAGCAGTACTTC
size: NA; J: TRBJ2-1; D: TRBD2; V: TRBV3-1/TRBV3-2; CDR3: CASSHLAGASNEQFF; DNA: TGTGCCAGCAGCCATCTAGCGGGGGCTTCCAATGAGCAGTTCTTC
size: NA; J: TRBJ2-1; D: NA; V: TRBV11-2; CDR3: CASSRATGVYNEQFF; DNA: TGTGCCAGCAGCCGTGCGACAGGAGTCTACAATGAGCAGTTCTTC
size: once; J: TRBJ1-2; D: TRBD1; V: TRBV28; CDR3: CASSLQGAGGYTF; DNA: TGTGCCAGCAGTTTACAGGGGGCGGGTGGCTACACCTTC
size: NA; J: TRBJ2-3; D: TRBD2; V: TRBV24-1; CDR3: CATSDPSGGNTDTQYF; DNA: TGTGCCACCAGTGATCCTAGCGGGGGGAACACAGATACGCAGTATTTT
size: NA; J: TRBJ1-2; D: NA; V: TRBV27; CDR3: CASSLNIQENYGYTF; DNA: TGTGCCAGCAGTTTGAATATACAGGAGAACTATGGCTACACCTTC
size: NA; J: TRBJ1-6; D: NA; V: TRBV12-3/TRBV12-4; CDR3: CASSPAANSPLHF; DNA: TGTGCCAGCAGTCCCGCGGCCAATTCACCCCTCCACTTT
size: once; J: TRBJ2-1; D: NA; V: TRBV6-2/TRBV6-3; CDR3: CASSYLGNAANEQFF; DNA: TGTGCCAGCAGTTATTTAGGAAATGCGGCGAATGAGCAGTTCTTC
size: NA; J: TRBJ1-1; D: NA; V: TRBV2; CDR3: CASRSLQGGAAEAFF; DNA: TGTGCCAGCAGGTCGTTACAGGGAGGGGCGGCTGAAGCTTTCTTT
size: NA; J: TRBJ2-2; D: TRBD1; V: TRBV3-1/TRBV3-2; CDR3: CASSRRQGASTGELFF; DNA: TGTGCCAGCAGCCGCCGACAGGGGGCTAGCACCGGGGAGCTGTTTTTT
size: NA; J: TRBJ1-2; D: NA; V: TRBV6-6; CDR3: CASSQTRADYGYTF; DNA: TGTGCCAGCAGCCAAACCAGGGCAGACTATGGCTACACCTTC
size: NA; J: TRBJ1-1; D: NA; V: TRBV25-1; CDR3: CASSPAGYRNTEAFF; DNA: TGTGCCAGCAGTCCGGCCGGCTACAGAAACACTGAAGCTTTCTTT
size: NA; J: TRBJ2-3; D: NA; V: TRBV5-1; CDR3: CASSAGLTSTDTQYF; DNA: TGCGCCAGCAGCGCAGGACTGACTAGCACAGATACGCAGTATTTT